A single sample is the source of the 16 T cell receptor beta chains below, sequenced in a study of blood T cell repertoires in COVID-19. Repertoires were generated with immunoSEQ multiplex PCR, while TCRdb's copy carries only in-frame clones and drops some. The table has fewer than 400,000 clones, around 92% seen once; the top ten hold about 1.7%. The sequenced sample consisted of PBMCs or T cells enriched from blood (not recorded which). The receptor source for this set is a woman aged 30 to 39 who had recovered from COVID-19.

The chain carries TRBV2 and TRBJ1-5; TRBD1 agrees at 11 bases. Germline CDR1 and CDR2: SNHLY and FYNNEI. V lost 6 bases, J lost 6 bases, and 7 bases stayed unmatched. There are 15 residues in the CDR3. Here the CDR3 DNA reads TGTGCCAGCAGGGGACAGGGGGACCCGAGTCAGCCCCAGCATTTT. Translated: CASRGQGDPSQPQHF.

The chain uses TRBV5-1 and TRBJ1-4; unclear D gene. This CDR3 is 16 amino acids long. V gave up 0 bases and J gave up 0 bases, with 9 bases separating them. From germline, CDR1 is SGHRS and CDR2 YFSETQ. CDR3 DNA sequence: TGCGCCAGCAGCTTGGACAGCCCTGCAACTAATGAAAAACTGTTTTTT. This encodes CASSLDSPATNEKLFF.

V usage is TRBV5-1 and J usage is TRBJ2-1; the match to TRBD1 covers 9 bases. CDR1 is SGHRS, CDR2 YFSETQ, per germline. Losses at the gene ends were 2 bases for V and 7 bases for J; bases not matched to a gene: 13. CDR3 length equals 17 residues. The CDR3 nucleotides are TGCGCCAGCAGCTTCCCCCCGGGACAGGGTTCGGCGAATGAGCAGTTCTTC. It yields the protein CASSFPPGQGSANEQFF.

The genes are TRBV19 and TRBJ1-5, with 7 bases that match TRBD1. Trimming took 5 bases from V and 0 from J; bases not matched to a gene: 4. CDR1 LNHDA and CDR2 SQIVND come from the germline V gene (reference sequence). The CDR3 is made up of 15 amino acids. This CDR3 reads CASSEGQASNQPQHF. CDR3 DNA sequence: TGTGCCAGTAGTGAAGGACAGGCTAGCAATCAGCCCCAGCATTTT.

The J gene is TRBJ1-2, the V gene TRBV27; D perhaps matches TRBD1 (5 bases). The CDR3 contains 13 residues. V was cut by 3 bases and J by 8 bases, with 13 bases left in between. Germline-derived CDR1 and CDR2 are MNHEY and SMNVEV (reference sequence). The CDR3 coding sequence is TGTGCCAGCAGTTTTCGGCAGGGTTACGGCTACACCTTC. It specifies CASSFRQGYGYTF.

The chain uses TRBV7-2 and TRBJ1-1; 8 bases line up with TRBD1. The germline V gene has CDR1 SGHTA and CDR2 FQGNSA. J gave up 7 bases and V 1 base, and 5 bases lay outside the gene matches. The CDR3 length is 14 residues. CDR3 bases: TGTGCCAGCAGCTTAGACCAGGGGGCGGGTGAAGCTTTCTTT. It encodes CASSLDQGAGEAFF.

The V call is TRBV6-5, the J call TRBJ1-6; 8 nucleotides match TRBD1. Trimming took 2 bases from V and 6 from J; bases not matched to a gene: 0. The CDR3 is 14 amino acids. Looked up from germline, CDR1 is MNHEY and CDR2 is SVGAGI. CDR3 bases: TGTGCCAGCAGTTACACAGGGGGTAATTCACCCCTCCACTTT. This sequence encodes CASSYTGGNSPLHF.

Here the CDR3 DNA reads TGTGCCAGCAGTTATCTAGCGGGTAATGAGCAGTTCTTC. Its translation is CASSYLAGNEQFF. The chain uses TRBV12-3 or TRBV12-4 and TRBJ2-1; 8 nucleotides line up with TRBD2. The CDR3 totals 13 residues. J gave up 7 bases and V 4 bases, and 3 bases lay outside the gene matches.

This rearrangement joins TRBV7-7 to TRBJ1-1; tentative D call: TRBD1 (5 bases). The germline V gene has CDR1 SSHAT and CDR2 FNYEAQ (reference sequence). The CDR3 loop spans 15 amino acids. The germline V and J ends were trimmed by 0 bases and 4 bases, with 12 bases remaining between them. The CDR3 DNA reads TGTGCCAGCAGCTTAGCCCCCAGGGAGGGCACTGAAGCTTTCTTT. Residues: CASSLAPREGTEAFF.

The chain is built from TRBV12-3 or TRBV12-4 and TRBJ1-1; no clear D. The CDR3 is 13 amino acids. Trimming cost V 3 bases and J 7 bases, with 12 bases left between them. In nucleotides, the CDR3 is TGTGCCAGCAGTTTTCGGAGCGGCGTTGAAGCTTTCTTT. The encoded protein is CASSFRSGVEAFF.

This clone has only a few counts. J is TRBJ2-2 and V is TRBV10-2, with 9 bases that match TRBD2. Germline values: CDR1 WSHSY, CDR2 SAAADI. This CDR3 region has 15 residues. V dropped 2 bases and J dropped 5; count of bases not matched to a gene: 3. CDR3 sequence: CASSETAGGTGELFF. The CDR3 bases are TGCGCCAGCAGTGAGACTGCGGGAGGGACCGGGGAGCTGTTTTTT.

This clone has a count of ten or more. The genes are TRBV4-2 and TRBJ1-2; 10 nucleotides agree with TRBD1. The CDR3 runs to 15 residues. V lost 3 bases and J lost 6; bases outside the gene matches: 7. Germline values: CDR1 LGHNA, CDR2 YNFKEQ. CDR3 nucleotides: TGTGCCAGCAGCCACGACCGGGACAGGGGCGATGGCTACACCTTC. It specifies CASSHDRDRGDGYTF.

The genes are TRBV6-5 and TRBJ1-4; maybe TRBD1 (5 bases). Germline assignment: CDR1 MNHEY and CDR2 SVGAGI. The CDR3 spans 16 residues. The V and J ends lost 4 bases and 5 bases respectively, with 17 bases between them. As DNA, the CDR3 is TGTGCCAGCAGTTGGAGCAGGGCGGGATGGAATGAAAAACTGTTTTTT. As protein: CASSWSRAGWNEKLFF.

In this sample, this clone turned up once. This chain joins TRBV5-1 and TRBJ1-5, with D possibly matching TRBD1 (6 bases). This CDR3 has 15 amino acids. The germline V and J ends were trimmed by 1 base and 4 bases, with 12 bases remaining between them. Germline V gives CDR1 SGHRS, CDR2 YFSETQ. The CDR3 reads CASSLRGGPNQPQHF. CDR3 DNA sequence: TGCGCCAGCAGCTTGAGGGGGGGCCCTAATCAGCCCCAGCATTTT.

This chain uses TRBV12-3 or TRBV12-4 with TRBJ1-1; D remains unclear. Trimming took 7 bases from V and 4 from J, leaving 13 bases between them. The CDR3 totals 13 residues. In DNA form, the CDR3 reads TGTGCCAGCACCGCGGGCCCGGGCACTGAAGCTTTCTTT. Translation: CASTAGPGTEAFF.

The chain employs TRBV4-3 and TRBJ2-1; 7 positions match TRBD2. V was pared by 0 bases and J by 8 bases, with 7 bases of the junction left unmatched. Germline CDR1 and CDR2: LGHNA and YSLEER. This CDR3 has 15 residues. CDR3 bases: TGCGCCAGCAGCCAAGATCGGCTAGCGGCCGATGAGCAGTTCTTC. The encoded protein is CASSQDRLAADEQFF.